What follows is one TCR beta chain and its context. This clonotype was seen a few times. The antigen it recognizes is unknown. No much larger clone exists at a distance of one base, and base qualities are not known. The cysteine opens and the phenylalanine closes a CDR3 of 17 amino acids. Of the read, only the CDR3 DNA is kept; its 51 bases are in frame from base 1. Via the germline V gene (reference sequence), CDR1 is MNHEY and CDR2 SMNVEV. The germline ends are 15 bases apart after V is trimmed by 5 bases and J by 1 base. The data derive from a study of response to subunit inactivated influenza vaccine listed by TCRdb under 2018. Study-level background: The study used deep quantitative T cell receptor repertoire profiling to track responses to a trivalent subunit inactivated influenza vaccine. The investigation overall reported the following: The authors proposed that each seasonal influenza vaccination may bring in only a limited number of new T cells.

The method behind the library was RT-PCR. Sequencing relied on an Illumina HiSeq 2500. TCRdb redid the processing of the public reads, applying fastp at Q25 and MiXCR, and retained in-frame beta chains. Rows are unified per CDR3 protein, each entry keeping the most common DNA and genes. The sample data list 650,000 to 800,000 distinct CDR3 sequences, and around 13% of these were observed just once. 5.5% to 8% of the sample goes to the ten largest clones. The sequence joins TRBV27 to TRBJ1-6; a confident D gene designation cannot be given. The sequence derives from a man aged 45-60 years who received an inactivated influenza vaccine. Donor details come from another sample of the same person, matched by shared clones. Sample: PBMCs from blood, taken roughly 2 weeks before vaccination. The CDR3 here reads CASSLTLSGSYNSPLHF. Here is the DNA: TGTGCCAGCAGTCTTACCCTGTCGGGGTCCTATAATTCACCCCTCCACTTT.